The T cell receptor beta chain under discussion was sequenced for a study of type 1 regulatory T cells. For the study at large: T-allo10 is an in vitro-generated, Tr1-enriched CD4 T cell product specific for alloantigen.

CDR3 length: 15 amino acids. J was trimmed by 4 bases and V by 4 bases; bases with no gene match: 4. The germline V gene has CDR1 SGHRS and CDR2 YFSETQ. MiXCR, applied by TCRdb to the reads, yields one record per CDR3 protein. The sample carries some 100,000 distinct CDR3 sequences, less than 40% recorded once. Sample: CD4+ T cells, either the whole sample or a sorted fraction (not recorded which). The J gene is TRBJ2-2, the V gene TRBV5-1; 10 positions agree with TRBD2. This receptor was taken from a human donor in good health. Here the CDR3 reads CASSIAGGGTGELFF. The CDR3 DNA reads as TGCGCCAGCAGCATAGCGGGAGGCGGCACCGGGGAGCTGTTTTTT.